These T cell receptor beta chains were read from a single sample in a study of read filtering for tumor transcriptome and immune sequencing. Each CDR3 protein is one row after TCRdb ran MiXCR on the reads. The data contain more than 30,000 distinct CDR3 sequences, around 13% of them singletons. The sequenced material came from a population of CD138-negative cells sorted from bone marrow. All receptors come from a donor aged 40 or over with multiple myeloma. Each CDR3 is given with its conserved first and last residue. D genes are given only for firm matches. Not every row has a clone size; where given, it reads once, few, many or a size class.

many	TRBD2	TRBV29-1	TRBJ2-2	TGCAGCGTAAAATCGACTAGCGGGAACACCGGGGAGCTGTTTTTT	CSVKSTSGNTGELFF
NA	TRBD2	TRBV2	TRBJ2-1	TGTGCCAGCAGTGAAGCGCACGGGACTACCACCAATGAGCAGTTCTTC	CASSEAHGTTTNEQFF
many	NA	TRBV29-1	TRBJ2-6	TGCAGCGTTGAAGGATCCGGACAGTCTGGGGCCAACGTCCTGACTTTC	CSVEGSGQSGANVLTF
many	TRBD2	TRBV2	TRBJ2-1	TGTGCCAGCAGTGGCAGCGGGAGGAAGTCCTACAATGAGCAGTTCTTC	CASSGSGRKSYNEQFF
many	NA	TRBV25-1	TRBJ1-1	TGTGCCAGCAACTTGGGGGGCGAAGCTTTCTTT	CASNLGGEAFF
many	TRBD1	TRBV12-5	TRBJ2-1	TGTGCTAGTGGTGAAGGGACAGGGTACAATGAGCAGTTCTTC	CASGEGTGYNEQFF
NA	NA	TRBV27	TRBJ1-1	TGTGCCAGCAGTGCTCCGGGACACGCGAACACTGAAGCTTTCTTT	CASSAPGHANTEAFF
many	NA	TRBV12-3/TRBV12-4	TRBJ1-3	TGTGCCAGCAGTTCCACTGACACCTCTGGAAACACCATATATTTT	CASSSTDTSGNTIYF
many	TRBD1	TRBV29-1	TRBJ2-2	TGCAGCGTTTCCGGGACAGCGAACACCGGGGAGCTGTTTTTT	CSVSGTANTGELFF
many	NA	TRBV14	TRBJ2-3	TGTGCCAGCAGCCGCGCCCGGAGCCCAGGTTTGGTGCCAATTGGGCCGACAGATACGCAGTATTTT	CASSRARSPGLVPIGPTDTQYF
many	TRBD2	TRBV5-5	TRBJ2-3	TGTGCCAGCCTTAGCGGGAGGGCCTTTACAGATACGCAGTATTTT	CASLSGRAFTDTQYF
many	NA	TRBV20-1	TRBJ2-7	TGCAGTGCTAGAGACGCCAGAGGGGGGTCGCACGAGCAGTACTTC	CSARDARGGSHEQYF
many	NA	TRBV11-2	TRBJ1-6	TGTGCCAGCAGCTTAGGTCTTAGGGCAGCCAATTCACCCCTCCACTTT	CASSLGLRAANSPLHF
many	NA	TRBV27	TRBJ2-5	TGTGCCAGCAGTTTTAAGCGCGGGGTCCAAGAGACCCAGTACTTC	CASSFKRGVQETQYF
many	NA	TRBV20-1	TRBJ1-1	TGCAGTGCTAGAGATTACTTCGGAGTGAACACTGAAGCTTTCTTT	CSARDYFGVNTEAFF
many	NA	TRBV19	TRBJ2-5	TGTGCCAGTAGTACGGGACTGGGCTCCGAGACCCAGTACTTC	CASSTGLGSETQYF
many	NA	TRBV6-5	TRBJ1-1	TGTGCCAGCAGTTACTCACCCTGGGGCACGTACACTGAAGCTTTCTTT	CASSYSPWGTYTEAFF
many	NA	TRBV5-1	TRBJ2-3	TGCGCCAGCAGCTTGAGCGGAGGGCGGACAGATACGCAGTATTTT	CASSLSGGRTDTQYF
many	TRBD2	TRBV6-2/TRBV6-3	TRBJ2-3	TGTGCCAGCAGTTACTCGACGAGCGGGAGGGCAGATACGCAGTATTTT	CASSYSTSGRADTQYF
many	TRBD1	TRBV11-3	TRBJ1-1	TGTGCCAGCAGCAAAACCGGGACAGCTACAGCTTTCTTT	CASSKTGTATAFF
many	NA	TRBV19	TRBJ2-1	TGTGCCAGTAGTATGACAGGATGGACTACAAACAATGAGCAGTTCTTC	CASSMTGWTTNNEQFF
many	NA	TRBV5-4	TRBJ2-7	TGTGCCAGCAGCTTGGGACAGGGAGGGCAGTACTTC	CASSLGQGGQYF
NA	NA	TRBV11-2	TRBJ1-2	TGTGCCAGCAGATCGTGGACTGGCTATGGCTACACCTTC	CASRSWTGYGYTF
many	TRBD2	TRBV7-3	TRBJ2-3	TGTGCCAGCAGCTTAATTGCTAGCGGGTTAGTTCCGGATACGCAGTATTTT	CASSLIASGLVPDTQYF
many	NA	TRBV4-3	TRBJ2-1	TGCGCCAGCAGCCAAGAAGTGTCTTCTGAGCAGTTCTTC	CASSQEVSSEQFF
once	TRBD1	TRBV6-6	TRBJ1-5	TGTGCCAGCAGACCCGCGACCTCGGGACAGCAGCCCCAGCATTTT	CASRPATSGQQPQHF
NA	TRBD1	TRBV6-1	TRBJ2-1	TGTGCCAGCAGCGCCACCTCCCGGGACAGGGGTTCCAATGAGCAGTTCTTC	CASSATSRDRGSNEQFF
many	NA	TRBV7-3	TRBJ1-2	TGTGCCAGCAGCCTAGAACCGGGGGCCAGCTATGGCTACACCTTC	CASSLEPGASYGYTF
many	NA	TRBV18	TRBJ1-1	TGTGCCAGCTCTCGAGACCGAATAGAAGCTTTCTTT	CASSRDRIEAFF
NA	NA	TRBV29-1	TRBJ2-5	TGCAGCGTGGCGACCCTTGTCGGTAAGACCCAGTACTTC	CSVATLVGKTQYF
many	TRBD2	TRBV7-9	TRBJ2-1	TGTGCCAGCAGCTTCCTAGCGGGAGGGATCAATGAGCAGTTCTTC	CASSFLAGGINEQFF
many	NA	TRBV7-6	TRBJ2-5	TGTGCCAGCAGCTTAGTACGGATAGAAACATCAGAGACCCAGTACTTC	CASSLVRIETSETQYF
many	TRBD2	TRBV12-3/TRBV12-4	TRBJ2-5	TGTGCCAGCAGTCCCACTAGCGGGGGGACCCAGTACTTC	CASSPTSGGTQYF
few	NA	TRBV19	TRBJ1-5	TGTGCCAGTAGTACCTCTTCTTGGGATAGCAATCAGCCCCAGCATTTT	CASSTSSWDSNQPQHF
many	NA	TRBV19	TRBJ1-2	TGTGCCAGTAGTATAGATTTAAGGAACCAGGACGGAAACGGCAACTATGGCTACACCTTC	CASSIDLRNQDGNGNYGYTF
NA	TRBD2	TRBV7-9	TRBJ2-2	TGTGCCAGCAGTTCCCTAGCGGGAGGTTACACCGGGGAGCTGTTTTTT	CASSSLAGGYTGELFF
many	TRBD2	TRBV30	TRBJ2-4	TGTGCCTGGAATTACCCCCCGGGACTAGCGGGGACACTAGCCAAAAACATTCAGTACTTC	CAWNYPPGLAGTLAKNIQYF
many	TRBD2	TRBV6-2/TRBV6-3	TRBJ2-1	TGTGCCAGCGCTAGCGGGAGGACCTACAATGATCAGTTCTTC	CASASGRTYNDQFF
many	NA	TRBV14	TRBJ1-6	TGTGCCAGCAGCGAGGGCCGTTATAATTCACCCCTCCACTTT	CASSEGRYNSPLHF
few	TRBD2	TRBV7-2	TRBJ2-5	TGTGCCAGCAGCTTAGCATCCAGCGGGACGTTTCATCTCCAAGAGACCCAGTACTTC	CASSLASSGTFHLQETQYF
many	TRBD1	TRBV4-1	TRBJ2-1	TGCGCCAGCAGCCAAGGGCAGGGGGCTAAACACAATGAGCAGTTCTTC	CASSQGQGAKHNEQFF
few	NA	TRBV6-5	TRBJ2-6	TGTGCCAGCAGTTATATGGGGATTACTGGGGCCAACGTCCTGACTTTC	CASSYMGITGANVLTF
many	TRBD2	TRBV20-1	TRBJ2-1	TGCAGTGCTAGAACCCCCGGGACTAGCGGGAGCAATGAGCAGTTCTTC	CSARTPGTSGSNEQFF
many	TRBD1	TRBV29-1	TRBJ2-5	TGCAGCGTTGAGCTGCCCGGGCAGGGGGCTAGGGAGACCCAGTACTTC	CSVELPGQGARETQYF
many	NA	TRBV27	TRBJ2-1	TGTGCCAGCAGTTTAGGAGGCCTCTCCTACAATGAGCAGTTCTTC	CASSLGGLSYNEQFF
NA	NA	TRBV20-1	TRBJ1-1	TGCAGTGCTAGCGTAGGGCTGAACACTGAAGCTTTCTTT	CSASVGLNTEAFF
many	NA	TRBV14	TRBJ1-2	TGTGCCAGCAGCCCTGGACAGAATCTCTATGGCTACACCTTC	CASSPGQNLYGYTF
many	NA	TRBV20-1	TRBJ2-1	TGCAGTGCCCGACGAGGGGACCGGAGCTCCTACAATGAGCAGTTCTTC	CSARRGDRSSYNEQFF
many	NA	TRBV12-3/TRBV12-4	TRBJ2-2	TGTGCCAGCAGTTTGACAGCCGCCGGGGAGCTGTTTTTT	CASSLTAAGELFF
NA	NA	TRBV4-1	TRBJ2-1	TGCGCCAGCAGCCAAGCAACCCTTGAGCAGTTCTTC	CASSQATLEQFF
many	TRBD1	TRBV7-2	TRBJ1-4	TGTGCCAGCAGCTTAAAGACAGGGGGGGTTAATGAAAAACGGTTTTTT	CASSLKTGGVNEKRFF
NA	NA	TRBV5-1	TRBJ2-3	TGCGCCAGCAGCCAAGGGGTTGTGACAGATACGCAGTATTTT	CASSQGVVTDTQYF
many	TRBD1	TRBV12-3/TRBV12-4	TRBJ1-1	TGTGCCAGCAGTAAGGGACAGATCGTCACTGAAGCTTTCTTT	CASSKGQIVTEAFF
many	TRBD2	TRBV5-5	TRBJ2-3	TGTGCCAGCAGCTTGAGGCGGGAGAGCGCAGATACGCAGTATTTT	CASSLRRESADTQYF
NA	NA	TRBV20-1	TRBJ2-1	TGCAGTGCTAGTCCTGGGACTTCCTACAATGAGCAGTTCTTC	CSASPGTSYNEQFF